The 3 T cell receptor beta chains listed next were all sequenced from one sample in a study of beta chain features in type 1 diabetes. Whole-study findings and limits: Among patients with Type 1 diabetes, TCRB CDR3s were moderately but significantly shorter in every one of the four CD4+ subsets.

The sequenced template was cDNA made from the entire isolated RNA. Measured with immunoSEQ multiplex PCR; TCRdb has only the in-frame clones, and not every one. The data show some 120,000 clones, 17% seen once. Their antigens are not known. The sample comprised central memory CD4+ T cells from blood. The receptors derive from a man between 18 and 35 years old with type 1 diabetes.

A remark on this clone: This clone may be a read error of a much larger clone one base away. This sequence joins TRBV4-3 and TRBJ2-5, with D unclear. The CDR3 has 15 amino acids. Germline assignment: CDR1 LGHNA and CDR2 YSLEER. V shed 0 bases and J shed 1 base, with 9 bases lying between them. CDR3 nucleotides: TGCGCCAGCAGCCAAGACGCAGAATCCCAAGAGACCCAGTACTTC. Its translation: CASSQDAESQETQYF.

This chain uses TRBV25-1 with TRBJ1-6; D call uncertain. Germline V gives CDR1 MGHDK, CDR2 SYGVNS. This CDR3 region has 13 residues. Trimming shortened V by 2 bases and J by 7 bases, and 6 bases separated the two germline ends. CDR3 region: CASSEQLNSPLHF. The CDR3 DNA follows: TGTGCCAGCAGTGAACAGTTAAATTCACCCCTCCACTTT.

This clone was counted many times. V gene TRBV7-2 combines with J gene TRBJ2-1; D may be TRBD1 (5 bases). The CDR3 covers 17 residues. Deletions cut 2 bases from V and 4 bases from J, with 18 bases between. Per germline, CDR1 SGHTA and CDR2 FQGNSA. In DNA form, the CDR3 reads TGTGCCAGCAGCTTAAGTGGCCCTTTTACAGGATACAATGAGCAGTTCTTC. Translation: CASSLSGPFTGYNEQFF.